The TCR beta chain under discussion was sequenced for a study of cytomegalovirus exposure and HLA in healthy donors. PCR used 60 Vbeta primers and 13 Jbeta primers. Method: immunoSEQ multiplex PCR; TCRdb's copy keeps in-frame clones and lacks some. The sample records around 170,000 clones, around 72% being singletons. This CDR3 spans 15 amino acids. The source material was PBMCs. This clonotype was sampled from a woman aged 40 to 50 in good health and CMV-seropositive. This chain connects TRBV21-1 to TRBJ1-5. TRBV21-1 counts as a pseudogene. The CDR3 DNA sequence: TGTGCCAGCAGCAGGGGAGGGGAAAGCAATCAGCCCCAGCATTTT. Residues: CASSRGGESNQPQHF.